The sequence of this T cell receptor beta chain was determined in a study of post-analysis software for immune sequencing data. Study observations and caveats: About 5 TRBV segments, including TRBV5-6, TRBV5-1 and TRBV20-1, were more frequent in patients than controls. Pronounced co-clustering by F measure was evident among identically batched samples.

CDR3 length: 17 amino acids. V was pared by 1 base and J by 3 bases, with 16 bases between. CDR1 is SGHTA and CDR2 is FQGNSA in the germline V gene. This clonotype has a handful of counts. Its antigen is unidentified. Unique molecular identifiers were present in the TCR beta cDNA libraries. cDNA molecules numbering approximately 500,000 came from roughly 1.1 to 9.2 million T cells. Each CDR3 protein is one row after TCRdb ran MiXCR on the PCR reads. In the table there are roughly 700,000 distinct CDR3 sequences, just under 30% of which are singletons. V is TRBV7-2 and J is TRBJ2-1, with D perhaps matching TRBD2 (5 bases). The sample was blood. The receptor was derived from a girl aged 10 to 17 with multiple sclerosis. The DNA for the CDR3 is TGTGCCAGCAGCTTAGGGACGCTAGCTGGGAGCTACAATGAGCAGTTCTTC. Residues: CASSLGTLAGSYNEQFF.